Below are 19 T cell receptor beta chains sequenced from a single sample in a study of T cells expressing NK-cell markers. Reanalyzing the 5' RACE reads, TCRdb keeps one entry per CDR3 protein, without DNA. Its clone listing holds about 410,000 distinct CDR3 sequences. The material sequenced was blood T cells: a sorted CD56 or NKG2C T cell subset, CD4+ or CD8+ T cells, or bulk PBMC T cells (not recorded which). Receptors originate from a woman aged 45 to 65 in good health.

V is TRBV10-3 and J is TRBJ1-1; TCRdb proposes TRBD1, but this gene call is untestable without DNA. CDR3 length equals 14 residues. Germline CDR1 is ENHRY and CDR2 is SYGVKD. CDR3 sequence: CAISVPGQGPEAFF.

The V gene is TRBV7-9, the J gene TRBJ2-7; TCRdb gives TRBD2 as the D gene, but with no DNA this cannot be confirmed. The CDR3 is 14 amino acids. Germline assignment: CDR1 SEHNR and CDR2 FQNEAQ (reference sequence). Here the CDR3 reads CASRRAGRSYEQYF.

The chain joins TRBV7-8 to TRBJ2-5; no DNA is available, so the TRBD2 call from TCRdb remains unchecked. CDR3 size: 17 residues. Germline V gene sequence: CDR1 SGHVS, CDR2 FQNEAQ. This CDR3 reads CASSLSGLAGGGETQYF.

The CDR3 region is CASSHPSGTEYNEQFF. V gene TRBV14 combines with J gene TRBJ2-1; TCRdb returns TRBD2, unconfirmable since there is no DNA. Germline V lookup: CDR1 SGHDN, CDR2 FVKESK. This CDR3 has 16 residues.

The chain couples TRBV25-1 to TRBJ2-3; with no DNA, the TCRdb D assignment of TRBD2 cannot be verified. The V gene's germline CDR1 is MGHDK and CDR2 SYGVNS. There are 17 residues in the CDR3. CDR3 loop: CASSDLPRRDLFETQYF.

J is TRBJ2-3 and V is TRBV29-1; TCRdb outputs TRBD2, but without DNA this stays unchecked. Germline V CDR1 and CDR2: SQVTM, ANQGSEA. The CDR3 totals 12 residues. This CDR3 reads CSGDLGLDTQYF.

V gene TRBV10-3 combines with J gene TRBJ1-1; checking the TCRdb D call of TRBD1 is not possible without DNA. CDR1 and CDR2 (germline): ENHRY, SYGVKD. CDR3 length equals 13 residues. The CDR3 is CAISGGHATEAFF.

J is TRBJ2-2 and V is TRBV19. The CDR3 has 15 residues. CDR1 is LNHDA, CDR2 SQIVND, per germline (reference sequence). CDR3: CASSRTVANTGELFF.

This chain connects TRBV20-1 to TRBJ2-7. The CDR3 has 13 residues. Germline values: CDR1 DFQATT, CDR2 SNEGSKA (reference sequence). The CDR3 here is CSARDALAYEQYF.

The CDR3 sequence: CSARVSGRSDEQFF. This sequence joins TRBV20-1 and TRBJ2-1; with no DNA, the TCRdb D assignment of TRBD2 cannot be verified. The CDR3 consists of 14 residues. CDR1 and CDR2 from the germline V gene are DFQATT and SNEGSKA (reference sequence).

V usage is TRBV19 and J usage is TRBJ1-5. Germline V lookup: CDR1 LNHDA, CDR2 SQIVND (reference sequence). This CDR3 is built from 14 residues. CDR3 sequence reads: CASSIADSNQPQHF.

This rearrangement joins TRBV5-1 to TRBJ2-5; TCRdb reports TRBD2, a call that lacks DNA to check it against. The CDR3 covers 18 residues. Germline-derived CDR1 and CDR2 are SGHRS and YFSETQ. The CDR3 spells CASSSGPRQGNIQETQYF.

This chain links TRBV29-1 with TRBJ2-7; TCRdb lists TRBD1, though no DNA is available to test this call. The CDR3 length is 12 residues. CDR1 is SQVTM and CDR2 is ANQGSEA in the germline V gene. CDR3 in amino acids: CSVGTGVYEQYF.

CDR3 protein: CASRRIPLHEQFF. The genes are TRBV5-1 and TRBJ2-1; TCRdb's D call of TRBD2 is untestable without DNA. Germline lookup yields CDR1 SGHRS and CDR2 YFSETQ. The CDR3 totals 13 residues.

The CDR3 loop is CASSLRAGQGYTF. This chain uses TRBV12-3 or TRBV12-4 with TRBJ1-2; TCRdb designates TRBD1, a call that cannot be tested without DNA. This CDR3 contains 13 residues.

CDR3 loop: CASTGAAFGETQYF. The V and J genes are TRBV7-9 and TRBJ2-5; TCRdb reports TRBD1, a call that lacks DNA to check it against. The CDR3 consists of 14 residues. CDR1 is SEHNR and CDR2 is FQNEAQ in the germline V gene (reference sequence). Drawing the rest from reference TRBV7-9 and TRBJ2-5, the complete variable domain is DTGVSQNPRHKITKRGQNVTFRCDPISEHNRLYWYRQTLGQGPEFLTYFQNEAQLEKSRLLSDRFSAERPKGSFSTLEIQRTEQGDSAMYLCASTGAAFGETQYFGPGTRLLVL.

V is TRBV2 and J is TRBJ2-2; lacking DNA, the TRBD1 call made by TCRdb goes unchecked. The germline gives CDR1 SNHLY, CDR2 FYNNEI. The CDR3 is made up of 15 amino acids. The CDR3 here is CASSERTGFTGELFF.

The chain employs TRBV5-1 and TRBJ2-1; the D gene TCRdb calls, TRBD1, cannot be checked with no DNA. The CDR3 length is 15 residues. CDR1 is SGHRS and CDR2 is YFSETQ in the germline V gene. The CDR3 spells CASSTGGRGSNEQFF.

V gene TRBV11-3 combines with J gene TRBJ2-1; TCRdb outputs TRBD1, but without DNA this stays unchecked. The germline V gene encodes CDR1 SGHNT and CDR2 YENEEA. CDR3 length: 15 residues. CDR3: CASSHPRQGTNEQFF.